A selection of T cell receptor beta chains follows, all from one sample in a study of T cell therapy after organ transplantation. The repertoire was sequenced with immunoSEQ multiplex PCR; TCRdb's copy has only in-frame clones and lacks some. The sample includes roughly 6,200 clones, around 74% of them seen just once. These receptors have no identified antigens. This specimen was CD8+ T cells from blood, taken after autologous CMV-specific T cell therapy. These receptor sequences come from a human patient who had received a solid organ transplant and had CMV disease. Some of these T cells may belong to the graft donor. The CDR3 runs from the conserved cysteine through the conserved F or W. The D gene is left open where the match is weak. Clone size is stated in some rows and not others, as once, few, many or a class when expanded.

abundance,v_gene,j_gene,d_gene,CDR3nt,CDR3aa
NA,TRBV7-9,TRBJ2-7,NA,TGTGCCAGCGCGTTGGCCCCAGGGGCCTACGAGCAGTACTTC,CASALAPGAYEQYF
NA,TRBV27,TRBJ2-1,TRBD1,TGTGCCAGCAGTTTTTGGGACAGCTCGGGGCTCTACAATGAGCAGTTCTTC,CASSFWDSSGLYNEQFF
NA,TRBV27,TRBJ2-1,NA,TGTGCCAGCAGTTTATCCGGGACACTCCTCACCAATGAGCAGTTCTTC,CASSLSGTLLTNEQFF
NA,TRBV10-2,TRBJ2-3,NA,TGCGCCAGCAGTGAGTGGGGTGGGGGGGCTGTGGATACGCAGTATTTT,CASSEWGGGAVDTQYF
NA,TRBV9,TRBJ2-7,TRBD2,TGTGCCAGCAGCGCAAGTGGACTAGCGGCCTACGAGCAGTACTTC,CASSASGLAAYEQYF
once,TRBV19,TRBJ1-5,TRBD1,TGTGCCAGTACCACAGGGGCCTATAGCAATCAGCCCCAGCATTTT,CASTTGAYSNQPQHF
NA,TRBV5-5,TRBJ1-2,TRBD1,TGTGCCAGCATCGGGACAGGGATGAGATATGGCTACACCTTC,CASIGTGMRYGYTF
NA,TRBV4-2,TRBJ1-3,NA,TGTGCCAGCAGCCAAGATCCCGGGACTGGAAACACCATATATTTT,CASSQDPGTGNTIYF
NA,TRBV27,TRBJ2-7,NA,TGTGCCAGCAGTTTATTTGAGGGGGCCTACGAGCAGTACTTC,CASSLFEGAYEQYF
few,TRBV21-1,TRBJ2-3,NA,TGTGCCAGCAGCCCCGGGACAGGGAGCACAGATACGCAGTATTTT,CASSPGTGSTDTQYF
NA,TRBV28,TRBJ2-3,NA,TGTGCCAGCAGCTGGGGCAGGGGAACAGATACGCAGTATTTT,CASSWGRGTDTQYF
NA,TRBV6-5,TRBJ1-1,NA,TGTGCCAGCAGTTACACAGGGTTCGGGAACACTGAAGCTTTCTTT,CASSYTGFGNTEAFF
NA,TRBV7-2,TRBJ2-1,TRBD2,TGTGCCAGCAGCTTAGCGGGACTAGCGGGGATCTACAATGAGCAGTTCTTC,CASSLAGLAGIYNEQFF
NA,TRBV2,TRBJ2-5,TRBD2,TGTGCCACGACTAGCGGGCCATACCAAGAGACCCAGTACTTC,CATTSGPYQETQYF
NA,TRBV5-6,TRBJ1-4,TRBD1,TGTGCCAGCAGCACCGGGACAGGAGGTACTAATGAAAAACTGTTTTTT,CASSTGTGGTNEKLFF
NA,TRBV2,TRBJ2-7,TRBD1,TGTGCCAGCAGGGAAGAGACAGGGCGACGATACTACGAGCAGTACTTC,CASREETGRRYYEQYF